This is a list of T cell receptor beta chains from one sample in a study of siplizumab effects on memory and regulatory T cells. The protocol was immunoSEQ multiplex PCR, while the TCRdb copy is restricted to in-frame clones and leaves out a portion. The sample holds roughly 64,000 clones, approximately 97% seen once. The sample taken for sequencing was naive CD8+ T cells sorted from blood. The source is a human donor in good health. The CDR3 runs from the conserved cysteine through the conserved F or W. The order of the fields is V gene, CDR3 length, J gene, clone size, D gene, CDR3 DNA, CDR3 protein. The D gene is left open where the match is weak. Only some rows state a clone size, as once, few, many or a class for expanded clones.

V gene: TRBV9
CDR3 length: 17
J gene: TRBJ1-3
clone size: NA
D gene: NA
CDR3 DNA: TGTGCCAGCAGCGGTCTGAGCGGACAGATCTCTGGAAACACCATATATTTT
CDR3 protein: CASSGLSGQISGNTIYF

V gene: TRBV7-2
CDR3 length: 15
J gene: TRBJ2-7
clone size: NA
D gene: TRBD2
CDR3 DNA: TGTGCCAGCTCACTCGGCGGCGGGGGGGCTGGCGAGCAGTACTTC
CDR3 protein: CASSLGGGGAGEQYF

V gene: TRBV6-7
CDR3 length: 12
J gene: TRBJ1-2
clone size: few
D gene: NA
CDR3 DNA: TGTGCCAGCAGTTACGCCCTGGGTGGCTACACCTTC
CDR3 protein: CASSYALGGYTF

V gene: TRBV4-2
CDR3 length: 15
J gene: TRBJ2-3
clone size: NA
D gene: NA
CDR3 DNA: TGTGCCAGCAGCCAAGATCTTGGAGGAGTTGCTACGCAGTATTTT
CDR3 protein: CASSQDLGGVATQYF

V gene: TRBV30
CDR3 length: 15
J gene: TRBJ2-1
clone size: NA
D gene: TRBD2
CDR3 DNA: TGTGCCTGGAGTGTACTAGCGGGGACTTTCAATGAGCAGTTCTTC
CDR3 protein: CAWSVLAGTFNEQFF

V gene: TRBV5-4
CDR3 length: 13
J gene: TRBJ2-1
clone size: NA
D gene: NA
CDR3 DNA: TGTGCCAGCAGCTTGGGGGACTACAATGAGCAGTTCTTC
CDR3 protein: CASSLGDYNEQFF

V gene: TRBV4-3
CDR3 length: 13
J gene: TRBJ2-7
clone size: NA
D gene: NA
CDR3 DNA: TGCGCCAGCAGCCAAGATCGGGACTTCGAGCAGTACTTC
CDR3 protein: CASSQDRDFEQYF

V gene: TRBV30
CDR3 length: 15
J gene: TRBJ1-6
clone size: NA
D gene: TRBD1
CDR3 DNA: TGTGCCTGGAGTGTACAGGGGATAGGGAATTCACCCCTCCACTTT
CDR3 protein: CAWSVQGIGNSPLHF

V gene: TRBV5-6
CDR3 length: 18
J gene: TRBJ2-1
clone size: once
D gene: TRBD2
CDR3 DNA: TGTGCCAGCAGCCCGGGACTAGCGGGCGTTCACTCCTACAATGAGCAGTTCTTC
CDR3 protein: CASSPGLAGVHSYNEQFF

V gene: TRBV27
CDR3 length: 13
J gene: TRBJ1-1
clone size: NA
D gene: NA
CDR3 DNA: TGTGCCAGCAGTTTCCCAGGGAACACTGAAGCTTTCTTT
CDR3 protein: CASSFPGNTEAFF

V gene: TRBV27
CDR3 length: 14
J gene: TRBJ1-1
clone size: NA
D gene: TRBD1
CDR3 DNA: TGTGCCAGCAGTTCAGGACAGGGTTTGGCTGAAGCTTTCTTT
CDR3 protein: CASSSGQGLAEAFF

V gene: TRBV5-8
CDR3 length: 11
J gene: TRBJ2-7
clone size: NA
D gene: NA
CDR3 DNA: TGTGCCAGCAGCTTACAGCCCGGCGCCTACTTC
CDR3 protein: CASSLQPGAYF

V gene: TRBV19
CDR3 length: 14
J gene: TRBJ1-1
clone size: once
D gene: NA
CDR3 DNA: TGTGCCAGTAGTTCGGGACCCGCAGGCACTGAAGCTTTCTTT
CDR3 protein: CASSSGPAGTEAFF

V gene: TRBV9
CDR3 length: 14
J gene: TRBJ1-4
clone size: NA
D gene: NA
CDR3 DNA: TGTGCCAGCAGCGTAGGGAAAACTAATGAAAAACTGTTTTTT
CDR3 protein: CASSVGKTNEKLFF

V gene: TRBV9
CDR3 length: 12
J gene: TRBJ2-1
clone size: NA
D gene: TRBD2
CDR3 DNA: TGTGCCAGCAGCGGTGGGAGGGATGAGCAGTTCTTC
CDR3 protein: CASSGGRDEQFF

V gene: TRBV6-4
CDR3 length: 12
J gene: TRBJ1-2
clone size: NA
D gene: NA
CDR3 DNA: TGTGCCAGCAGTGAAATAAGGATCGGCTACACCTTC
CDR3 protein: CASSEIRIGYTF

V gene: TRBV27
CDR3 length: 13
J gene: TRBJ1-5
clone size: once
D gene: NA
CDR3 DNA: TGTGCCAGCAGTTGGGGGGAAAGTCAGCCCCAGCATTTT
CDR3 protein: CASSWGESQPQHF

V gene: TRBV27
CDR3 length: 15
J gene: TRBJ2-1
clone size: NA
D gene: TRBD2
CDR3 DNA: TGTGCCAGCAGGCCTAGCGGGGGGGCCTGGTATGAGCAGTTCTTC
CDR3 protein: CASRPSGGAWYEQFF

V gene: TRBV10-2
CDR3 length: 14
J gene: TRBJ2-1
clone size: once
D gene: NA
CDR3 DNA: TGCGCCAGCAGTGATGAGGGGGGGCCCCATGAGCAGTTCTTC
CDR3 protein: CASSDEGGPHEQFF

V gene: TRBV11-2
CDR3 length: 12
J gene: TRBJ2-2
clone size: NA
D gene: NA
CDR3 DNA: TGTGCCAGCAGCTTGGTTACCGGGGAGCTGTTTTTT
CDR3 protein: CASSLVTGELFF

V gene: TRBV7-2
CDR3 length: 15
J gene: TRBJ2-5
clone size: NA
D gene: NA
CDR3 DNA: TGTGCCAGCAGAAGGGATCAGGGGTTCCAAGAGACCCAGTACTTC
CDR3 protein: CASRRDQGFQETQYF

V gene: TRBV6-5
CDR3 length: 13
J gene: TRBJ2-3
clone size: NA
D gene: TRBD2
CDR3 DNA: TGTGCCAGCAGCATAGCGGGGGGAGATACGCAGTATTTT
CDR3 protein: CASSIAGGDTQYF

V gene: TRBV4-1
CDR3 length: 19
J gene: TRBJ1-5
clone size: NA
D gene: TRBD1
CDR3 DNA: TGCGCCAGCAGCCAAGATTGGCCTTTGGACAGGGTGGTAGATCAGCCCCAGCATTTT
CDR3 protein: CASSQDWPLDRVVDQPQHF

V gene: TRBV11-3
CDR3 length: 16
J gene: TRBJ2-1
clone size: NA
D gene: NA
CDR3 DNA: TGTGCCAGCAGCTTAGAATCGGTAGGCGTCTACAATGAGCAGTTCTTC
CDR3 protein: CASSLESVGVYNEQFF

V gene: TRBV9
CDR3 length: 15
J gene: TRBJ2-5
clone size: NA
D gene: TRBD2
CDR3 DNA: TGTGCCAGCAGCGGTAGCGGGGGGGCCGGAGAGACCCAGTACTTC
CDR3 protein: CASSGSGGAGETQYF

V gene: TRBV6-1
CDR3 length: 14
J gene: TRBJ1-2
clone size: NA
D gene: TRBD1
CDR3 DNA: TGTGCCAGCAGTGATTGGGACAGAGCATATGGCTACACCTTC
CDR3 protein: CASSDWDRAYGYTF

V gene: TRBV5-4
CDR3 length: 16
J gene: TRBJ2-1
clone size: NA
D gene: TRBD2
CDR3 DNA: TGTGCCAGCAGCTCAGGGTCCGGGGGGGCTGGCAATGAGCAGTTCTTC
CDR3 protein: CASSSGSGGAGNEQFF

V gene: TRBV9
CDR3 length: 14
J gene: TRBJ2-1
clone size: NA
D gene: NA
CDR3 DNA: TGTGCCAGCAGCGAAGGGACTTACTACAATGAGCAGTTCTTC
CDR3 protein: CASSEGTYYNEQFF

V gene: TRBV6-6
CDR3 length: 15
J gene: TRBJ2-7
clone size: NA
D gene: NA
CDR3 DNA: TGTGCCAGCAGTTACGCCGTTGGATCCTCCTACGAGCAGTACTTC
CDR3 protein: CASSYAVGSSYEQYF

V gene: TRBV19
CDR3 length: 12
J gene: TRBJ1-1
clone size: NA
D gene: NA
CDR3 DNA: TGTGCCAGTAACGATCTCGGGTCTGAAGCTTTCTTT
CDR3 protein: CASNDLGSEAFF

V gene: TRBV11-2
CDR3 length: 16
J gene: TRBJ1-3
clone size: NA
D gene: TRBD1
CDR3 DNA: TGTGCCAGCAGCTCCACGACAGGGGGCACTGGAAACACCATATATTTT
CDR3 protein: CASSSTTGGTGNTIYF

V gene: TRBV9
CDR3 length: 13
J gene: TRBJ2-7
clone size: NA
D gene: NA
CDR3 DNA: TGTGCCAGCAGCGTAGCGCCCGGGTACGAGCAGTACTTC
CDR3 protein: CASSVAPGYEQYF

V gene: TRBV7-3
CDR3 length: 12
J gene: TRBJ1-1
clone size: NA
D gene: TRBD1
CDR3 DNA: TGTGCCAGCAGCCCCGGGACAGCTGAAGCTTTCTTT
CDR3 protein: CASSPGTAEAFF

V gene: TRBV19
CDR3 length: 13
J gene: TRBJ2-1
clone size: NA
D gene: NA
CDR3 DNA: TGTGCCAGTAATGGGGGGACCTACAATGAGCAGTTCTTC
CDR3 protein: CASNGGTYNEQFF

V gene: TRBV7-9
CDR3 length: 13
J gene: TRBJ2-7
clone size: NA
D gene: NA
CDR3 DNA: TGTGCCAGCAGCTTAGTTAGCTCCTACGAGCAGTACTTC
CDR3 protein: CASSLVSSYEQYF

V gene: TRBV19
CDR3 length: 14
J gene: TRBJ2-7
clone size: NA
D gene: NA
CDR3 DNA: TGTGCCAGTAGTCCTACCGGGGGCCCCTACGAGCAGTACTTC
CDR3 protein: CASSPTGGPYEQYF

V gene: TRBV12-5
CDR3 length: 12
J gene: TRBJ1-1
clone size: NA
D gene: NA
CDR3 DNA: TGTGCTAGTGGTTGGGCGAACACTGAAGCTTTCTTT
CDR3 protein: CASGWANTEAFF

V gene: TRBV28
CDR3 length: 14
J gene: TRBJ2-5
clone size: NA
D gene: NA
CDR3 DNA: TGTGCCAGCAGTCTCAGGTTTGGCCAAGAGACCCAGTACTTC
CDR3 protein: CASSLRFGQETQYF

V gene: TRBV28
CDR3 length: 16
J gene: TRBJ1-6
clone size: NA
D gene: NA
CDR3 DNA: TGTGCCAGCAAAGTCGGGGGAATCGTGTATAATTCACCCCTCCACTTT
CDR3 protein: CASKVGGIVYNSPLHF

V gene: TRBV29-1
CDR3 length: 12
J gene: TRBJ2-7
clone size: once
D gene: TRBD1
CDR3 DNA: TGCAGCGTTGTGGGACAGAGCTACGAGCAGTACTTC
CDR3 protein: CSVVGQSYEQYF

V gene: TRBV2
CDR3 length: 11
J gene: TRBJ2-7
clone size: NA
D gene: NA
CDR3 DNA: TGTGCCAGCAGTCAGGGGAACGAGCAGTACTTC
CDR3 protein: CASSQGNEQYF

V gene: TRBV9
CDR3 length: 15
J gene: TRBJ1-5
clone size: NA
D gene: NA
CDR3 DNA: TGTGCCAGCAGCGTAGGAGGGTTTAGCAATCAGCCCCAGCATTTT
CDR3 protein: CASSVGGFSNQPQHF

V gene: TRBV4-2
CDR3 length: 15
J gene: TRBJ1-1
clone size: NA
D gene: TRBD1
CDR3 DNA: TGTGCCAGCAGCCAAGTCCAGGGGGAAGGTACTGAAGCTTTCTTT
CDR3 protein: CASSQVQGEGTEAFF

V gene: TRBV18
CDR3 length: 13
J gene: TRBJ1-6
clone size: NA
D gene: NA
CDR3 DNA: TGTGCCAGCTCGAGTGCAGGTGATTCACCCCTCCACTTT
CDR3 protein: CASSSAGDSPLHF

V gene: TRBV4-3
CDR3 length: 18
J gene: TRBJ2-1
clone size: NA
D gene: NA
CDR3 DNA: TGCGCCAGCAGCCAAGATAGGGGGTTGGGGGTAAGCTACAATGAGCAGTTCTTC
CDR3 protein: CASSQDRGLGVSYNEQFF

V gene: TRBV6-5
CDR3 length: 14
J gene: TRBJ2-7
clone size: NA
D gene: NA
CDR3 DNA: TGTGCCAGCAGTTACTCTGGGGGTTGGTACGAGCAGTACTTC
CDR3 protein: CASSYSGGWYEQYF

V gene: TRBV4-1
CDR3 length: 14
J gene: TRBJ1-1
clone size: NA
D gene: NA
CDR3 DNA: TGCGCCAGCACCCTCGGAGATGGGAACACTGAAGCTTTCTTT
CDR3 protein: CASTLGDGNTEAFF

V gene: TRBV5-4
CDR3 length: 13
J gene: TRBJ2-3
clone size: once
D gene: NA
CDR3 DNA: TGTGCCAGCAGCTACCCATCTGAAGATACGCAGTATTTT
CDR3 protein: CASSYPSEDTQYF

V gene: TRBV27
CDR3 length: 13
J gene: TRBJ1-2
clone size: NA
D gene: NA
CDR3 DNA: TGTGCCAGCAGTTTAGGCAGGGACTATGGCTACACCTTC
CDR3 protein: CASSLGRDYGYTF

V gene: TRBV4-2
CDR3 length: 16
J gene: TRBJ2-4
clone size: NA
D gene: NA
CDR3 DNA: TGTGCCAGCAGCCAAGAGCAGTTCCAAGCCAAAAACATTCAGTACTTC
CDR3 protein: CASSQEQFQAKNIQYF

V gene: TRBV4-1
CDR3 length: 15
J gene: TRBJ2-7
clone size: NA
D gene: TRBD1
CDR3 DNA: TGCGCCAGCAGCCATCCGGGACAGGGGGTTGTCGAGCAGTACTTC
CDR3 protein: CASSHPGQGVVEQYF

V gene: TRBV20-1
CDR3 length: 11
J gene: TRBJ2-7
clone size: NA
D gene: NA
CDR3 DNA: TGCAGTGCTAGAGTGGGAGTCGAGCAGTACTTC
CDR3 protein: CSARVGVEQYF

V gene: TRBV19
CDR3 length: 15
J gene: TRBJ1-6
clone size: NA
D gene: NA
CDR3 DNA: TGTGCCAGTAGACTACTAATGGGGGAGGCTTCACCCCTCCACTTT
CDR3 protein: CASRLLMGEASPLHF

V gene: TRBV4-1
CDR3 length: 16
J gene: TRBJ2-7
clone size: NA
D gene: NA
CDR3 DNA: TGCGCCAGCAGCCAAGTAGGGCAGACTTCCTCCTACGAGCAGTACTTC
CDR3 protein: CASSQVGQTSSYEQYF

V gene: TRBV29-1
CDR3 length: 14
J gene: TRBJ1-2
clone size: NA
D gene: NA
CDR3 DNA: TGCAGCGTTGAAGATCAAGGGGCCGTCTATGGCTACACCTTC
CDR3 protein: CSVEDQGAVYGYTF